This TCR beta chain was sequenced during a study of cytomegalovirus exposure and HLA in healthy donors (dated by TCRdb to 2016 to 2017). With respect to the entire study: The roughly 670 repertoires of the first cohort and the roughly 120 validation repertoires were produced on the same platform, according to a later analysis. The study aimed to test whether cataloging public T cell receptors could reveal signatures of past pathogen exposure. The study combined high-throughput TCR immunosequencing, statistical association of individual TCRs with disease status, and machine learning to predict cytomegalovirus infection status. A separate validation cohort of more than 100 different subjects was used in addition to the 666-subject first cohort.

Donors formed part of the validation cohort, which comprised 120 subjects and was distinct from the first cohort of under 850 subjects. Library preparation was by the immunoSEQ multiplex PCR assay. The study's own analysis went as follows. A statistical classification framework was built to diagnose cytomegalovirus status from the catalog of TCR beta chain sequences. Drawn from immuneACCESS, this table holds only the in-frame rearrangements with V and J called that TCRdb kept. Clones are partly lost; checked studies trace under half to an unresolved V gene and leave the rest unexplained. The DNA was the basis for D and trimming; V, J and clone size are from that table. Counted in this sample were some 160,000 clones; around nine tenths of them appeared once. 2.5% to 3.5% of the sample is held by the ten biggest clonotypes. Note on this clone: What this receptor recognizes is not known. Per-base qualities were not stored, and no clone one base away is much larger.

At the junction V is shortened by 7 bases and J by 0 bases, with 13 bases in between. CDR1 and CDR2, per the germline V gene (reference sequence), are MNHEY and SMNVEV. The CDR3 measures 15 amino acids from cysteine to phenylalanine. Here the CDR3 DNA is all that survives: 45 bases in frame from base 1. The investigation overall reported the following: All 120 repertoires were used to score co-occurrence in the validation cohort in a later analysis, because that analysis had no HLA typing for the cohort. In vitro tests confirmed that a few of the cytomegalovirus-associated TCR beta chains recognize cytomegalovirus antigens. In both the original and validation cohorts, the classifier was reported to diagnose cytomegalovirus status with high specificity and sensitivity. In the study, roughly 160 TCR beta chains were listed as associated with cytomegalovirus. The authors suggested that the approach could potentially be generalized to other disease states and immunological phenotypes. Most TCR sequences were seen in very few donors, while some public TCRs were found in many individuals. Of the cluster scores, about 94% were above 0 in a later analysis, which found that TCRs clustered in the first cohort also tended to co-occur in the 95 to 150 validation repertoires.

The sequence came from a man between 18 and 29 years old in good health and CMV-seronegative. Material for sequencing was PBMCs. Recombination connected TRBV27 to TRBJ2-1, with the D segment identity uncertain. The CDR3 region reads CASTLRLASYNEQFF. The nucleotide sequence reads TGTGCCAGCACCCTTCGATTAGCCTCCTACAATGAGCAGTTCTTC.